Listed below are T cell receptor beta chains from one sample, sequenced in a study of blood T cell repertoires in COVID-19. This table comes from immunoSEQ multiplex PCR, and its TCRdb copy is limited to in-frame clones, with some not included. The sample has some 200,000 clones, approximately 84% seen once. Sequenced input: PBMCs or T cells enriched from blood (not recorded which). These receptors came from a man aged 40-55 years who had recovered from COVID-19. The CDR3 runs from the conserved cysteine through the conserved F or W. Fields, in order: V gene, CDR3 length, CDR3 protein.

TRBV5-1,16,CASSLWGGTGFSPLHF
TRBV5-6,14,CASSTSFKHQPQHF
TRBV3-1/TRBV3-2,15,CASSQDRGFNEKLFF
TRBV7-7,16,CASSPYSWTVNYGYTF
TRBV15,14,CATSPSTGHYGYTF
TRBV5-4,16,CASSSGTGSLGTEAFF
TRBV19,11,CASEGGTEAFF
TRBV9,14,CASSVAAGLYGYTF
TRBV6-6,15,CASATLSGGEYGYTF
TRBV15,13,CATSLDRIYGYTF
TRBV20-1,11,CSAARDYGYTF
TRBV19,14,CASSTQGSGQPQHF
TRBV3-1/TRBV3-2,19,CASSQDLGLAGADTGELFF
TRBV19,15,CASKRLAGGLYEQYF
TRBV24-1,16,CATSEPSGTGTDTQYF
TRBV10-3,13,CAISESGGYGYTF
TRBV11-2,16,CASSYNQGQGNTEAFF
TRBV19,14,CASGQGAGSHEQFF
TRBV4-2,17,CASSQDGGGTSTDTQYF
TRBV5-6,14,CASIPTGNHYGYTF
TRBV4-2,17,CASSQDVVLRGEVGYTF
TRBV9,14,CASSLGQVPYEQYF
TRBV18,14,CASSQVRVDYGYTF
TRBV6-6,13,CATQGTGNQPQHF
TRBV19,15,CASSSQGYSNQPQHF
TRBV4-1,15,CASSQEASRIYGYTF
TRBV4-1,14,CASSQLGGSGELFF
TRBV5-6,16,CASSLLAGGQQETQYF
TRBV4-1,16,CASSPQGTGLSYEQYF
TRBV6-5,15,CASTKQGTPNSPLHF
TRBV18,17,CASSPLTGGFRGTEAFF
TRBV15,13,CATSRGQGNTIYF
TRBV9,15,CASSYQGARGEKLFF
TRBV13,14,CASSRRETDSPLHF
TRBV29-1,15,CSVDTGTTVSYGYTF
TRBV30,12,CAWSREAYGYTF
TRBV6-1,17,CASSVSSRYLRNTEAFF
TRBV18,18,CASSPQRTGLGEADTQYF
TRBV28,13,CATSGVMNTEAFF
TRBV7-2,15,CASTLSGGGNNEQFF
TRBV28,16,CASSLTRGSGGYEQYF
TRBV12-3/TRBV12-4,13,CASMKGALTPQHF